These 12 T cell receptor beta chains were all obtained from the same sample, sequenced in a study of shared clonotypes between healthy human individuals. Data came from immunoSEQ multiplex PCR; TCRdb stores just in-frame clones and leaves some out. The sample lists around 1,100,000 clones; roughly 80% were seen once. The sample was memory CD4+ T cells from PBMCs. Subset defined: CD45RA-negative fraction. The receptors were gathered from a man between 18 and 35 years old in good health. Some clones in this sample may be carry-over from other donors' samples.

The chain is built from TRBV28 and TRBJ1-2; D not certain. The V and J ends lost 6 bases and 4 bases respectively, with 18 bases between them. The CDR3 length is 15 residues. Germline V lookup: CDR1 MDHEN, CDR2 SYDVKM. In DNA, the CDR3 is TGTGCCAGCAGCTCAATCCCGGAGACCCTCTATGGCTACACCTTC. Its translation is CASSSIPETLYGYTF.

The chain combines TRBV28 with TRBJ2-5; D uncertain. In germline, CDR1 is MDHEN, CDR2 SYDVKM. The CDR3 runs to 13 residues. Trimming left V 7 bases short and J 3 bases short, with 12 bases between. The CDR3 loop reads CASTPIRKETQYF. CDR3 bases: TGTGCCAGCACCCCTATCCGCAAAGAGACCCAGTACTTC.

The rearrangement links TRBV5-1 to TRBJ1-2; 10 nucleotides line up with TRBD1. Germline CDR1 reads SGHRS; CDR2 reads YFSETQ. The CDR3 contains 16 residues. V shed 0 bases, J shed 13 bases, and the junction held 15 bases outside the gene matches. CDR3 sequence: CASSLDGTGAQWSFTF. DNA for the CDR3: TGCGCCAGCAGCTTGGATGGGACAGGGGCCCAGTGGAGTTTCACCTTC.

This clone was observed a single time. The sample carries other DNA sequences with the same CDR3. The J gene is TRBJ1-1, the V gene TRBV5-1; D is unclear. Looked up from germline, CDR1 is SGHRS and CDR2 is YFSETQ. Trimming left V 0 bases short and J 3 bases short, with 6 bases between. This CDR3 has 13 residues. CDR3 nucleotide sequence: TGCGCCAGCAGCTTGGTCGCGGACACTGAAGCTTTCTTT. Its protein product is CASSLVADTEAFF. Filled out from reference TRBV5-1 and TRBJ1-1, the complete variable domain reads KAGVTQTPRYLIKTRGQQVTLSCSPISGHRSVSWYQQTPGQGLQFLFEYFSETQRNKGNFPGRFSGRQFSNSRSEMNVSTLELGDSALYLCASSLVADTEAFFGQGTRLTVV.

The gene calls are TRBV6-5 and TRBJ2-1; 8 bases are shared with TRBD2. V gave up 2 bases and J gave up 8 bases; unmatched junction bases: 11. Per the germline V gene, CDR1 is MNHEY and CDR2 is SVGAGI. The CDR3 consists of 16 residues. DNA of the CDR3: TGTGCCAGCAGTTACAGAGGTAGCGGGGAGGGAGATGAGCAGTTCTTC. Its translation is CASSYRGSGEGDEQFF.

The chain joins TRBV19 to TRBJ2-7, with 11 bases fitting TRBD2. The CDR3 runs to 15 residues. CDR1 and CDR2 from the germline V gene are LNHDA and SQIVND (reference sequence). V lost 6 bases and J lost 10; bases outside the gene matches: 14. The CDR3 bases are TGTGCCAGTAGCGACTGGAATCGGACTAGCGGGTACCAGTACTTC. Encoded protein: CASSDWNRTSGYQYF.

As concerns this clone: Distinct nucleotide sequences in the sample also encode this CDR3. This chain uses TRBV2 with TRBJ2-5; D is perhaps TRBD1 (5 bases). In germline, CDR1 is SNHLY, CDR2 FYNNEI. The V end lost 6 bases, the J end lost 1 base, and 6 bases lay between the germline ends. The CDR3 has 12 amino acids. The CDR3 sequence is CASSDSQETQYF. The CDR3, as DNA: TGTGCCAGCAGCGACAGCCAAGAGACCCAGTACTTC.

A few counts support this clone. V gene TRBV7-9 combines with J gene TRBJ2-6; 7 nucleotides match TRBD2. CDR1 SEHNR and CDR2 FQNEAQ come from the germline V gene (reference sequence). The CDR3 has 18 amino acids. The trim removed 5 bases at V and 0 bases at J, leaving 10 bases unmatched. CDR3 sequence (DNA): TGTGCCAGCAGCCATATCAGGGAGGGCCGCTCTGGGGCCAACGTCCTGACTTTC. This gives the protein CASSHIREGRSGANVLTF.

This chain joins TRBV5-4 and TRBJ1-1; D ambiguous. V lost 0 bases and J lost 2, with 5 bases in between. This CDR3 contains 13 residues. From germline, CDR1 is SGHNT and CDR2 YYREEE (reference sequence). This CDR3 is CASSLVHNTEAFF. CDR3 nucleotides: TGTGCCAGCAGCTTGGTTCACAACACTGAAGCTTTCTTT.

The CDR3 spells CASSLDYSGSSYEQYF. Here the CDR3 DNA reads TGTGCCAGCAGCTTAGATTATAGCGGAAGCTCCTACGAGCAGTACTTC. The chain is built from TRBV7-9 and TRBJ2-7; D might be TRBD2 (6 bases). The CDR3 covers 16 residues. CDR1 SEHNR and CDR2 FQNEAQ come from the germline V gene (reference sequence). V lost 1 base and J lost 0, with 13 bases in between.

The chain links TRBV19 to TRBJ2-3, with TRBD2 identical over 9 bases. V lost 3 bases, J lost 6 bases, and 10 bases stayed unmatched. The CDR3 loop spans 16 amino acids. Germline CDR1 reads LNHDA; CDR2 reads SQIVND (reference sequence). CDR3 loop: CASSMGSGSVLDTQYF. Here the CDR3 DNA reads TGTGCCAGTAGTATGGGTAGCGGGAGTGTTCTTGATACGCAGTATTTT. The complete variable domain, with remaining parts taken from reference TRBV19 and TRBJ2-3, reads DGGITQSPKYLFRKEGQNVTLSCEQNLNHDAMYWYRQDPGQGLRLIYYSQIVNDFQKGDIAEGYSVSREKKESFPLTVTSAQKNPTAFYLCASSMGSGSVLDTQYFGPGTRLTVL.

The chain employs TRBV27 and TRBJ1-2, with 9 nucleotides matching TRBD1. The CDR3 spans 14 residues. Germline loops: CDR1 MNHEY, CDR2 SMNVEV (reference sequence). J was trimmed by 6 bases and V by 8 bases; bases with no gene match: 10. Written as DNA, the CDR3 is TGTGCCAGCGGGCGGGACAGGGTGAGCCATGGCTACACCTTC. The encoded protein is CASGRDRVSHGYTF.